This T cell receptor beta chain emerged from a study of T cells in Graves' hyperthyroidism and ophthalmopathy (dated by TCRdb to the late 2010s). About the study as a whole: Peripheral blood was sampled at the time of initial diagnosis, prior to any treatment. TCR V-J signatures able to tell the groups apart were searched for in a discovery cohort of 95 or so patients, of whom more than 40 had Graves' ophthalmopathy and around 58 had stable Graves' hyperthyroidism. Whether ophthalmopathy could be predicted prospectively was tested in an independent validation cohort made up of under 20 hyperthyroidism patients plus 17 patients who later progressed to ophthalmopathy. The roughly 94 discovery patients were randomly split 7:3 into training and test sets. Thyroid tissue and blood T-cell repertoires from over 5 Graves' hyperthyroidism patients were also compared in the study. Once sampling was done, hyperthyroidism patients were given methimazole at a starting dose of 30 mg daily, whereas ophthalmopathy patients were given high-dose intravenous methylprednisolone. TCR Vbeta CDR3 sequencing of approximately 140 peripheral blood samples (roughly 41 ophthalmopathy, 75 or so hyperthyroidism and roughly 17 progressor patients) is reported in the paper.

The CDR3 numbers 13 residues from cysteine through phenylalanine. The sequence is cut down to CDR3 DNA, 39 bases in frame from base 1. Unmatched junction bases come to 4, with V trimmed by 6 bases and J by 3 bases. The germline V gene encodes CDR1 MNHEY and CDR2 SVGEGT. TCR beta CDR3 regions were amplified from RNA transcripts. A first-round RT-PCR of the TCR CDR3 used the HTBI primer set with the Qiagen OneStep RT-PCR kit. The libraries were constructed in a second round of multiplex PCR and then size-selected and purified. Libraries were sequenced paired-end with 100 bp reads on an Illumina HiSeq2000. In the paper's pipeline: SOAPnuke was used to process the raw data, with reads discarded if the reads contained adapters or uncalled bases, had a mean Phred below 15, or lacked an exact constant-primer or identifier match. High-quality paired reads were merged with COPE v1.2.5, and unique nucleotide sequences were defined as clonotypes. MiTCR v1.1 was used to align clonotypes to the IMGT TRBV, TRBD and TRBJ reference segments. The analysis included only V-J combinations with a frequency above 0.0001, which together covered 98% to 99.2% of the repertoires. A TCS score was defined as the ratio between F50 (clonal expansion) and ExV (chaos), using BLOSUM62-based TCRdist between CDR3 peptides within each V-J. Welch's t-statistics and random forest reduced some 510 V-J features to roughly 13, which were used in a naive Bayes classifier (R e1071). Thyroid-blood repertoire similarity was quantified with the Morisita-Horn index. Through fastp at Q25 and MiXCR, TCRdb rebuilt clones from the public reads, retaining in-frame beta chains. Each CDR3 protein appears once, grouped with its most common genes and DNA. TCRdb, not the authors, supplied the V and J calls. A total of 45,000 to 75,000 distinct CDR3 sequences appear in this sample, about 50% of them only once. Of the sample, 9.5% to 15% falls within the top ten clones.

What the work shows at the level of the full study, not this receptor alone: A 13 V-J signature model separated ophthalmopathy from stable hyperthyroidism, with over 85% sensitivity and just under 84% specificity in cross-validation and 80%/75% in testing. In validation, the model predicted progression to ophthalmopathy a median of approximately 6.3 months before onset, with roughly 70% sensitivity and roughly 79% specificity. Most expanded thyroid clonotypes (frequency above 0.001) were also found in blood, which suggests that blood repertoires may mirror thyroid immune responses. No statistical method was used to fix the sample size in advance, and group allocation was not hidden from the investigators.

This clonotype was found many times. Which antigen it targets is not known. It has no much larger one-base neighbor in the sample; base qualities were not kept. Ophthalmopathy patients had moderately to severely active disease, with a Clinical Activity Score of 3 or more, a NOSPECS grade of 4 or more, and a disease duration of less than 3 months. Any patient with an uncontrolled infection, another autoimmune disease, pregnancy or lactation was excluded. Diagnoses were established on the basis of clinical symptoms, serum thyroxine and TRAb, thyroid ultrasound, and orbital computed tomography. PBMCs were separated from approximately 9.9 ml of fresh peripheral blood using Ficoll-Paque density gradient centrifugation. Total RNA was extracted with Trizol reagent, and quality was checked on an Agilent 2100 Bioanalyzer.

The rearranged chain carries TRBV6-2 or TRBV6-3 and TRBJ2-5, with 7 bases in between that match TRBD1. This clonotype was obtained from a young woman with Graves' ophthalmopathy. Sequencing used blood. In nucleotides, the sequence is TGTGCCAGCAGCAGGGACAGCGAAGAGACCCAGTACTTC. This codes for CASSRDSEETQYF.